Shown below are 5 T cell receptor beta chains from a single sample sequenced in a study of blood T cell repertoires in COVID-19 (dated by TCRdb to the early 2020s). Receptors were amplified or captured by the immunoSEQ multiplex PCR assay. TCRdb holds this immuneACCESS table with in-frame rearrangements only. Some clones are missing; in checked studies, unresolved V genes explain under half, and the rest has no known cause. This sample has 300,000 or so clones in its table, and 86% of those were observed once. 8.5% to 12% of the sample comes from the top ten. Sequenced: PBMCs or T cells enriched from blood (not recorded which). All receptors derive from a woman under 30 who had recovered from COVID-19.

The chain employs TRBV3-1 (or the pseudogene TRBV3-2) and TRBJ2-7; no clear D. Trimming took 4 bases from V and 0 from J, leaving 4 bases between them. The germline gives CDR1 LGHDT, CDR2 YNNKEL (reference sequence). CDR3 size: 12 residues. The CDR3 coding sequence is TGTGCCAGCAGCCGTAACTCCTACGAGCAGTACTTC. Translating it yields CASSRNSYEQYF.

The chain combines TRBV5-1 with TRBJ1-1, with 8 bases that match TRBD1. From germline, CDR1 is SGHRS and CDR2 YFSETQ. Trimming took 4 bases from V and 7 from J; bases not matched to a gene: 6. The CDR3 covers 13 residues. This chain's CDR3 is CASSGADRVEAFF. CDR3 DNA: TGCGCCAGCAGCGGGGCGGACAGGGTTGAAGCTTTCTTT.

The V and J genes are TRBV18 and TRBJ1-2; 7 bases fit TRBD1. Unmatched junction bases numbered 8, after V lost 2 bases and J lost 8 bases. CDR1 KGHSH and CDR2 LQKENI come from the germline V gene. The CDR3 is 14 residues long. Here the CDR3 reads CASSPEGARGGYTF. The CDR3 nucleotides read TGTGCCAGCTCACCAGAGGGGGCGCGTGGGGGCTACACCTTC. The whole variable domain, filled in from reference TRBV18 and TRBJ1-2, reads NAGVMQNPRHLVRRRGQEARLRCSPMKGHSHVYWYRQLPEEGLKFMVYLQKENIIDESGMPKERFSAEFPKEGPSILRIQQVVRGDSAAYFCASSPEGARGGYTFGSGTRLTVV.

V usage is TRBV27 and J usage is TRBJ2-7; no definite D call. V was shortened by 4 bases and J by 2 bases, with 9 bases between the two germline ends. The CDR3 runs to 13 residues. CDR1 and CDR2 from the germline V gene are MNHEY and SMNVEV (reference sequence). The DNA of the CDR3 is TGTGCCAGCAGTTCCGGTCGGGCCTACGAGCAGTACTTC. It yields the protein CASSSGRAYEQYF.

V gene TRBV6-5 combines with J gene TRBJ2-7; 11 bases are a match to TRBD1. The CDR3 covers 14 residues. The V and J ends lost 6 bases and 5 bases, in that order; junction bases with no gene match: 6. The germline gives CDR1 MNHEY, CDR2 SVGAGI. The CDR3 sequence: CASRSGQGANEQYF. As DNA, the CDR3 is TGTGCCAGCAGATCAGGACAGGGGGCGAACGAGCAGTACTTC.